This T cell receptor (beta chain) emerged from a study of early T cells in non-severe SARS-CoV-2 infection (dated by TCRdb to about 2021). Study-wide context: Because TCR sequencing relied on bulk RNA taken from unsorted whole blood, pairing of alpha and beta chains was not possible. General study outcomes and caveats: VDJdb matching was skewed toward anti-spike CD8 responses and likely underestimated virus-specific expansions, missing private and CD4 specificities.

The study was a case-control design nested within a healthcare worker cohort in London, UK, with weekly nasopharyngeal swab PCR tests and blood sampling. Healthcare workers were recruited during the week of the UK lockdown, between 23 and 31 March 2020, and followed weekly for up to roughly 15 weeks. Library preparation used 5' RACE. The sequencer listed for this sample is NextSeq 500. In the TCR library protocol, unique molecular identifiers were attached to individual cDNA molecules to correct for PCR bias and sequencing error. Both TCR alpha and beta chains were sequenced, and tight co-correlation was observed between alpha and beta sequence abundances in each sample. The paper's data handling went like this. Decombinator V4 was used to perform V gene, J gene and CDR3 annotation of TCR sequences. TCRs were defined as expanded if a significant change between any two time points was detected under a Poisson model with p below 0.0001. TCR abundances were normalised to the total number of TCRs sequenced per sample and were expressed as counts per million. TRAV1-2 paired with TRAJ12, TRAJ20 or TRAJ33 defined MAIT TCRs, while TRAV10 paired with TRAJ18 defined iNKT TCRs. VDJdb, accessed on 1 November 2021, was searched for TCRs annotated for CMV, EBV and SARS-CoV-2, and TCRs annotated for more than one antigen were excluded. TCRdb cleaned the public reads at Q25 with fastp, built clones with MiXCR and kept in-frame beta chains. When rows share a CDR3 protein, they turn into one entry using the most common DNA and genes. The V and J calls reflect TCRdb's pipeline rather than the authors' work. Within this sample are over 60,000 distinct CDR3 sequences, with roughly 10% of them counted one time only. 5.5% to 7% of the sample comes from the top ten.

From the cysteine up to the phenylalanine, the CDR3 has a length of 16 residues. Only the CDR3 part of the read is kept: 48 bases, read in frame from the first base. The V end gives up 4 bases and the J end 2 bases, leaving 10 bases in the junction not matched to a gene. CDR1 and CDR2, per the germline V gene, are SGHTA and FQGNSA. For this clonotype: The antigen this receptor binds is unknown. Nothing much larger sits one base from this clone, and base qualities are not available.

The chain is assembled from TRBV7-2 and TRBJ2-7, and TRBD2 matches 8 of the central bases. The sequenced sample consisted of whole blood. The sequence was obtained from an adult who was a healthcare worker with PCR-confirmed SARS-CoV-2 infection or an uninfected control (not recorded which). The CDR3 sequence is CASSSLGLEYPYEQYF. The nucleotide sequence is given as TGTGCCAGCAGCTCCCTGGGACTAGAATACCCCTACGAGCAGTACTTC.